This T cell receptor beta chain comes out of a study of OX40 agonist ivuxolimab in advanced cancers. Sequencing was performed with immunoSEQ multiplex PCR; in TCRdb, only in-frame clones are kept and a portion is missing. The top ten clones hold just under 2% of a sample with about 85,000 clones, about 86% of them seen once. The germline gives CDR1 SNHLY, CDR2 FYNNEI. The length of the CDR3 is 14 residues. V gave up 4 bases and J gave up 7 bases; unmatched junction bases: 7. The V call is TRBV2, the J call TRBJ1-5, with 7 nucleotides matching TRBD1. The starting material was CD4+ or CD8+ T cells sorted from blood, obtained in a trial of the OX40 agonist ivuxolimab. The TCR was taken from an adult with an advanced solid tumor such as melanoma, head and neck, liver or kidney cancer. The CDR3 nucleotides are TGTGCCAGCAGTGGGGCAGGGGGTCGACAGCCCCAGCATTTT. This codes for CASSGAGGRQPQHF.